This TCR beta chain was recovered during a study of blood T cell repertoires in COVID-19. This clone was seen once. TCRdb's copy holds only in-frame clones and misses some; the assay was immunoSEQ multiplex PCR. The repertoire holds more than 300,000 clones, with around 83% as singletons. There are 13 residues in the CDR3. CDR1 SNHLY and CDR2 FYNNEI come from the germline V gene. Trimming removed 2 bases at V and 2 bases at J, with 6 bases between. This clonotype originated in a woman aged 45 to 65 with acute or convalescent COVID-19. The J gene is TRBJ2-5, the V gene TRBV2; tentative D call: TRBD1 (5 bases). Sequenced: peripheral blood. The CDR3 DNA follows: TGTGCCAGCAGTGAAAACAGGCAAGAGACCCAGTACTTC. As protein: CASSENRQETQYF.